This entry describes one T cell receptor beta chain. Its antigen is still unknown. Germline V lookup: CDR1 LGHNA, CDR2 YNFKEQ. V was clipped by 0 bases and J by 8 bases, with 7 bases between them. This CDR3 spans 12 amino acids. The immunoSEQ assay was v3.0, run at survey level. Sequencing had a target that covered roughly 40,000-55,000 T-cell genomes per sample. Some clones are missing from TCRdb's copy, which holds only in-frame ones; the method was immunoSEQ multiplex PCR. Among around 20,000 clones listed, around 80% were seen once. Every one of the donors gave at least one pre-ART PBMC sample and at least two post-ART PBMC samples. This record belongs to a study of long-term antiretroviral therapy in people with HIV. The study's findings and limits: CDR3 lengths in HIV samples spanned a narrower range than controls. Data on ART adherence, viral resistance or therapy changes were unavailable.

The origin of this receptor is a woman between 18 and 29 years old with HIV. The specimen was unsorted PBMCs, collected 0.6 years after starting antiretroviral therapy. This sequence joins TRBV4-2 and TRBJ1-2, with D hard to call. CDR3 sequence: CASSQDRLGYTF. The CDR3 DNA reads TGTGCCAGCAGCCAAGATCGTCTGGGCTACACCTTC.